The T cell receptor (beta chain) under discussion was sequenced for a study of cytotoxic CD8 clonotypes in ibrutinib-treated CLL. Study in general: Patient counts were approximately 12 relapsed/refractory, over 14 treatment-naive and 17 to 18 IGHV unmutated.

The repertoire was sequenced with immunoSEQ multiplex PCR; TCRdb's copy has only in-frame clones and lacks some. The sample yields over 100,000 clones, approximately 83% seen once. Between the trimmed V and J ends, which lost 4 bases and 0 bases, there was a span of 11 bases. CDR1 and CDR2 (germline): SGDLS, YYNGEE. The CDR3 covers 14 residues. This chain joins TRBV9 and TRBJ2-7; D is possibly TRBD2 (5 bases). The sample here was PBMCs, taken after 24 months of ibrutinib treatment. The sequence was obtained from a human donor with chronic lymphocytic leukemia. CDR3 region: CASSRGQSSYEQYF. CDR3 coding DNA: TGTGCCAGCAGCCGGGGTCAGAGCTCCTACGAGCAGTACTTC.